This record covers a single T cell receptor beta chain. Its antigen is as yet unknown. PCR primers comprised 60 Vbeta and 13 Jbeta primers. Repertoires were generated with immunoSEQ multiplex PCR, while TCRdb's copy carries only in-frame clones and drops some. Of about 130,000 clones in the sample, around three quarters were seen once. Per the germline V gene, CDR1 is MDHEN and CDR2 is SYDVKM. Trimming took off 6 bases at V and 6 bases at J, with 14 bases between the two ends. The CDR3 has 13 residues. The data originate from a study of cytomegalovirus exposure and HLA in healthy donors. Notes on the study in general: Reportedly, TCR beta sequences accurately predicted HLA-A and HLA-B alleles in most subjects.

This TCR was recovered from a female donor in good health and CMV-seronegative. Sequencing was done on a sample of PBMCs. This chain connects TRBV28 to TRBJ1-2; tentative D call: TRBD1 (6 bases). The CDR3 coding sequence is TGTGCCAGCAGAAAACAGGGAGTTGATGGCTACACCTTC. Protein: CASRKQGVDGYTF.